A single sample is the source of the 12 T cell receptor beta chains below, sequenced in a study of early T cells in non-severe SARS-CoV-2 infection. MiXCR, applied by TCRdb to the 5' RACE reads, yields one record per CDR3 protein. The table has roughly 40,000 distinct CDR3 sequences, roughly 4.2% seen once. The specimen was whole blood. Every receptor here comes from an adult who was a healthcare worker with PCR-confirmed SARS-CoV-2 infection or an uninfected control (not recorded which).

This clonotype was picked up many times. The gene calls are TRBV7-9 and TRBJ2-4, with 7 bases lining up with TRBD1. V lost 6 bases, J lost 8 bases, and 13 bases stayed unmatched. Germline CDR1 and CDR2: SEHNR and FQNEAQ (reference sequence). The CDR3 totals 15 residues. The CDR3 is CASSPKGALGDIQYF. In DNA, the CDR3 is TGTGCCAGCAGTCCAAAGGGGGCCCTGGGGGACATTCAGTACTTC. The entire variable domain, with the rest obtained from reference TRBV7-9 and TRBJ2-4, is as follows: DTGVSQNPRHKITKRGQNVTFRCDPISEHNRLYWYRQTLGQGPEFLTYFQNEAQLEKSRLLSDRFSAERPKGSFSTLEIQRTEQGDSAMYLCASSPKGALGDIQYFGAGTRLSVL.

This chain uses TRBV7-6 with TRBJ2-2; D could derive from TRBD1 or TRBD2 (5 bases each). CDR1 SGHVS and CDR2 FNYEAQ come from the germline V gene. The CDR3 runs 13 residues. Between the trimmed V and J ends, which lost 7 bases and 6 bases, there was a span of 12 bases. The DNA for the CDR3 is TGTGCCAGCAAACTAGGGGCGGCCGGGGAGCTGTTTTTT. This translates into CASKLGAAGELFF.

The chain is built from TRBV5-1 and TRBJ2-1; TRBD2 matches at 9 bases. Trimming cost V 0 bases and J 7 bases; bases outside gene matches: 5. Germline values: CDR1 SGHRS, CDR2 YFSETQ. The CDR3 is 15 amino acids. CDR3 nucleotides: TGCGCCAGCAGCTTGGGTCCTAGCGGGACTAATGAGCAGTTCTTC. This codes for CASSLGPSGTNEQFF.

This clonotype has a count of ten or more. The chain has TRBV4-1 and TRBJ2-6; TRBD1 matches at 10 bases. This CDR3 spans 18 amino acids. V lost 4 bases to trimming and J lost 2 bases; unmatched junction nucleotides: 8. Germline V lookup: CDR1 MGHRA, CDR2 YSYEKL. CDR3 sequence (DNA): TGCGCCAGCAGCCTCCCGGGACAGGGGTTCCCTGGGGCCAACGTCCTGACTTTC. It is translated as CASSLPGQGFPGANVLTF.

There are many counts of this clonotype. The chain recombines TRBV2 with TRBJ1-1; 10 bases fit TRBD1. This CDR3 comprises 18 residues. Trimming at V came to 5 bases and at J to 1 base, leaving 13 bases not matched to a gene. Germline CDR1 SNHLY, CDR2 FYNNEI. This chain's CDR3 is CASSPTSGTGDPNTEAFF. The CDR3 DNA reads TGTGCCAGCAGTCCTACCTCCGGGACAGGGGACCCGAACACTGAAGCTTTCTTT.

This clonotype was seen at least ten times. The V call is TRBV7-9, the J call TRBJ1-4; 7 positions agree with TRBD1. The junction had 6 bases not matched to a gene; V was cut back by 2 bases and J by 6 bases. The CDR3 has 15 residues. In germline, CDR1 is SEHNR, CDR2 FQNEAQ (reference sequence). The CDR3 DNA reads TGTGCCAGCAGCTTAAGACAGGGTGAAGATGAAAAACTGTTTTTT. It translates to CASSLRQGEDEKLFF.

This clonotype was observed a handful of times. V usage is TRBV18 and J usage is TRBJ2-3; 8 nucleotides line up with TRBD2. Germline lookup yields CDR1 KGHSH and CDR2 LQKENI. The CDR3 covers 16 residues. Germline trimming cut 2 bases from V and 1 base from J; bases unmatched to any gene: 5. This CDR3 reads CASSPGTSGRTDTQYF. The CDR3 DNA is TGTGCCAGCTCACCAGGCACTAGCGGTCGCACAGATACGCAGTATTTT.

In its sample, this clonotype was seen many times. The CDR3 region has the DNA TGTGCCAGCAGCCGAACGGGAACTAATGAAAAACTGTTTTTT. Translation: CASSRTGTNEKLFF. The genes are TRBV11-2 and TRBJ1-4; no definite D call. V was trimmed by 5 bases and J by 1 base, leaving 8 bases between them. Looked up from germline, CDR1 is SGHAT and CDR2 is FQNNGV. The CDR3 spans 14 residues.

Notes on this clonotype: With a much larger clone just one base away, this may be a read error. The chain joins TRBV9 to TRBJ1-6, with D possibly TRBD1 on 5 matching bases. CDR3 length: 15 amino acids. The germline V gene encodes CDR1 SGDLS and CDR2 YYNGEE. The CDR3, as DNA: TGTGCCAGCAGCGCGCGGGACGACGTAAATTCATCCCTCCACTTT. Translating it yields CASSARDDVNSSLHF.

This clonotype was seen ten or more times. The V call is TRBV3-1, the J call TRBJ1-2, with a weak D call TRBD1 (6 bases). V gave up 4 bases and J gave up 7 bases, with 10 bases separating them. The CDR3 sequence is 12 residues long. Germline V gene lookup returns CDR1 LGHDT and CDR2 YNNKEL (reference sequence). The CDR3 DNA reads TGTGCCAGCAGCCGGGGGGGCGCTGGCTACACCTTC. This translates into CASSRGGAGYTF.

This clonotype was seen repeatedly, ten times or more. The genes are TRBV18 and TRBJ2-1; 8 bases fit TRBD1. Trimming took 3 bases from V and 5 from J; bases not matched to a gene: 6. This CDR3 has 15 residues. The germline V gene encodes CDR1 KGHSH and CDR2 LQKENI. DNA of the CDR3: TGTGCCAGCTCACCCCTGACAGGGGTCCACAATGAGCAGTTCTTC. Encoded protein: CASSPLTGVHNEQFF.

This clonotype was counted at least ten times. The chain uses TRBV12-3 or TRBV12-4 and TRBJ2-7; D ambiguous. The CDR3 runs 14 residues. V lost 3 bases to trimming and J lost 0 bases, with 9 bases between them. The CDR3 region is CASSFANISYEQYF. CDR3 in DNA: TGTGCCAGCAGTTTCGCTAACATCTCCTACGAGCAGTACTTC.